The 20 T cell receptor beta chains in this list originate from one sample, sequenced in a study of cytomegalovirus exposure and HLA in healthy donors. The PCR had 60 Vbeta and 13 Jbeta primers. This table comes from immunoSEQ multiplex PCR, and its TCRdb copy is limited to in-frame clones, with some not included. The table includes more than 95,000 clones, 78% detected once. The sample comprised PBMCs. These receptors came from a woman in her 40s in good health and CMV-seronegative.

V gene TRBV7-3 combines with J gene TRBJ2-1; weak D call: TRBD2 (5 bases). The V gene lost 5 bases and the J gene lost 3 bases, with 17 bases spanning the gap. The V gene's germline CDR1 is SGHTA and CDR2 FQGTGA. The CDR3 runs to 16 residues. The CDR3 region is CASSPSLGGLYNEQFF. CDR3 in DNA: TGTGCCAGCAGCCCCTCTCTAGGAGGCCTCTACAATGAGCAGTTCTTC.

Only a few counts were recorded for this clone. This rearrangement joins TRBV5-4 to TRBJ1-1, with unresolved D. With 0 bases removed from V and 2 bases from J, the gap between germline ends came to 2 bases. The CDR3 is made up of 12 amino acids. Germline V CDR1 and CDR2: SGHNT, YYREEE (reference sequence). CDR3 bases: TGTGCCAGCAGCTTGGTAAACACTGAAGCTTTCTTT. This sequence encodes CASSLVNTEAFF.

The table lists this clone with a count of one. This chain joins TRBV5-1 and TRBJ1-2, with unresolved D. The CDR3 extends over 13 amino acids. V lost 0 bases, J lost 4 bases, and 7 bases lay in between. The germline V gene encodes CDR1 SGHRS and CDR2 YFSETQ. The CDR3 sequence: CASSLEIVYGYTF. CDR3 nucleotide sequence: TGCGCCAGCAGCTTGGAAATAGTCTATGGCTACACCTTC.

This chain uses TRBV11-2 with TRBJ2-1, with D possibly TRBD2 on 5 matching bases. The CDR3 is made up of 14 amino acids. CDR1 and CDR2 (germline): SGHAT, FQNNGV. Trimming took 4 bases from V and 9 from J, leaving 16 bases between them. CDR3 amino acids: CASSSPEGWSEQFF. DNA for the CDR3: TGTGCCAGCAGCTCCCCAGAGGGCTGGAGTGAGCAGTTCTTC.

The V and J genes are TRBV7-3 and TRBJ2-1; 13 positions match TRBD2. Germline-derived CDR1 and CDR2 are SGHTA and FQGTGA. Trimming at V came to 2 bases and at J to 7 bases, leaving 11 bases not matched to a gene. CDR3 length equals 18 residues. The CDR3 spells CASSLVGGTSGVANEQFF. The CDR3 bases are TGTGCCAGCAGCTTAGTCGGTGGGACTAGCGGGGTCGCGAATGAGCAGTTCTTC.

V is TRBV19 and J is TRBJ2-2, with 7 positions matching TRBD2. J gave up 8 bases and V 11 bases, and 5 bases lay outside the gene matches. The length of the CDR3 is 11 residues. Per germline, CDR1 LNHDA and CDR2 SQIVND (reference sequence). The CDR3 region is CAGGEMGELFF. In DNA, the CDR3 is TGTGCCGGGGGGGAGATGGGGGAGCTGTTTTTT.

The chain joins TRBV18 to TRBJ2-1; 11 bases line up with TRBD2. The V gene's germline CDR1 is KGHSH and CDR2 LQKENI. Unmatched junction bases numbered 13, after V lost 3 bases and J lost 6 bases. The CDR3 has 18 residues. This CDR3 reads CASSPLPDTSGRTNEQFF. The DNA for the CDR3 is TGTGCCAGCTCACCCCTTCCCGACACTAGCGGGAGAACCAATGAGCAGTTCTTC.

The chain is built from TRBV28 and TRBJ2-7, with 7 nucleotides matching TRBD1. V was clipped by 6 bases and J by 5 bases; unmatched bases: 7. The germline gives CDR1 MDHEN, CDR2 SYDVKM. The CDR3 sequence is 13 residues long. CDR3 bases: TGTGCCAGCAGCGTCGACAGGGTTCACGAGCAGTACTTC. This codes for CASSVDRVHEQYF.

The rearrangement joins TRBV28 to TRBJ1-5; D might be TRBD1 (6 bases). CDR1 is MDHEN and CDR2 is SYDVKM in the germline V gene. The CDR3 sequence is 15 residues long. Trimming pared 4 bases from V and 11 bases from J, leaving 21 bases between. The CDR3 reads CASSSQGHTVGAQHF. CDR3 DNA sequence: TGTGCCAGCAGTTCACAGGGCCATACGGTAGGGGCCCAGCATTTT.

The V and J genes are TRBV6-1 and TRBJ2-5; possibly TRBD2 for D (7 bases). The germline V gene encodes CDR1 MNHNS and CDR2 SASEGT. Between the trimmed V and J ends, which lost 8 bases and 5 bases, there was a span of 15 bases. CDR3 length equals 13 residues. The CDR3 reads CASARGAVETQYF. CDR3 bases: TGTGCCAGCGCCCGGGGGGCTGTTGAGACCCAGTACTTC.

The chain combines TRBV5-5 with TRBJ2-7, with D possibly TRBD1 on 5 matching bases. This CDR3 is built from 14 residues. CDR1 and CDR2 (germline): SGHKS, YYEKEE (reference sequence). V shed 0 bases and J shed 3 bases, with 10 bases lying between them. The CDR3 loop is CASSLGQGHYEQYF. As DNA, the CDR3 is TGTGCCAGCAGCTTGGGGCAGGGCCACTACGAGCAGTACTTC.

The genes are TRBV15 and TRBJ2-2, with 10 bases aligning to TRBD2. J was trimmed by 8 bases and V by 6 bases; bases with no gene match: 12. Germline-derived CDR1 and CDR2 are LNHNV and YYDKDF (reference sequence). CDR3 length equals 16 residues. CDR3 residues: CATRKSLAGDRGELFF. DNA for the CDR3: TGTGCCACCAGGAAGAGCCTAGCGGGAGATCGTGGGGAGCTGTTTTTT.

V is TRBV19 and J is TRBJ2-7, with D maybe TRBD2 (6 bases). The germline CDR1 and CDR2 sequences are LNHDA and SQIVND (reference sequence). The V end lost 4 bases, the J end lost 4 bases, and 26 bases lay between the germline ends. The CDR3 has 18 residues. This chain's CDR3 is CASSRSGGSIGSAYEQYF. The DNA of the CDR3 is TGTGCCAGTAGTAGGAGTGGGGGGTCTATCGGGAGCGCTTACGAGCAGTACTTC.

The chain combines TRBV6-5 with TRBJ2-1; the match to TRBD2 covers 8 bases. The CDR3 extends over 16 amino acids. The germline gives CDR1 MNHEY, CDR2 SVGAGI. J was trimmed by 7 bases and V by 0 bases; bases with no gene match: 8. The CDR3 region has the DNA TGTGCCAGCAGTTACTCGAGATCAGCGGGAGTGAATGAGCAGTTCTTC. Translation: CASSYSRSAGVNEQFF.

This rearrangement joins TRBV11-2 to TRBJ1-2, with D maybe TRBD1 (6 bases). The CDR3 is made up of 13 amino acids. Germline V gene data show CDR1 as SGHAT and CDR2 as FQNNGV. The V end lost 3 bases, the J end lost 6 bases, and 11 bases lay between the germline ends. CDR3 in amino acids: CASSLQGGDGYTF. DNA of the CDR3: TGTGCCAGCAGCTTGCAAGGGGGTGATGGCTACACCTTC.

The V and J genes are TRBV5-4 and TRBJ2-1; tentatively, D is TRBD1 (6 bases). The CDR3 totals 12 residues. The V gene lost 2 bases and the J gene lost 7 bases, with 7 bases spanning the gap. The germline V gene encodes CDR1 SGHNT and CDR2 YYREEE (reference sequence). This chain's CDR3 is CASSLGTNEQFF. In DNA form, the CDR3 reads TGTGCCAGCAGCTTAGGGACAAATGAGCAGTTCTTC.

The V and J genes are TRBV27 and TRBJ1-2, with 8 bases aligning to TRBD1. Trimming removed 7 bases from V and 2 bases from J; junction bases left unmatched: 15. Germline-derived CDR1 and CDR2 are MNHEY and SMNVEV (reference sequence). This CDR3 has 17 residues. The CDR3 sequence is CASKEVQGAGVNYGYTF. The DNA of the CDR3 is TGTGCCAGCAAAGAGGTTCAGGGGGCTGGGGTAAACTATGGCTACACCTTC.

The V and J genes are TRBV7-8 and TRBJ2-7; D possibly corresponds to TRBD1 (5 bases). The CDR3 sequence is 13 residues long. With 5 bases removed from V and 1 base from J, the gap between germline ends came to 9 bases. Per the germline V gene, CDR1 is SGHVS and CDR2 is FQNEAQ. The CDR3 region has the DNA TGTGCCAGCAGCGTAACAGGTTCCTACGAGCAGTACTTC. Amino acid sequence: CASSVTGSYEQYF. The full variable domain, rest sourced from reference TRBV7-8 and TRBJ2-7, is GAGVSQSPRYKVAKRGQDVALRCDPISGHVSLFWYQQALGQGPEFLTYFQNEAQLDKSGLPSDRFFAERPEGSVSTLKIQRTQQEDSAVYLCASSVTGSYEQYFGPGTRLTVT.

This sequence joins TRBV10-3 and TRBJ1-5; a weak D match, TRBD1 (5 bases). The CDR3 is 14 residues long. CDR1 and CDR2 (germline): ENHRY, SYGVKD. Trimming shortened V by 8 bases and J by 2 bases, and 13 bases separated the two germline ends. CDR3 in DNA: TGTGCCATCCGGGGGGAACAAGGCAATCAGCCCCAGCATTTT. Protein: CAIRGEQGNQPQHF.

The gene calls are TRBV5-4 and TRBJ2-7; maybe TRBD1 (6 bases). The CDR3 covers 15 residues. Deletions cut 2 bases from V and 1 base from J, with 13 bases between. From germline, CDR1 is SGHNT and CDR2 YYREEE (reference sequence). CDR3 nucleotides: TGTGCCAGCAGCTTCAGCCGGGACAATTCCTACGAGCAGTACTTC. Translating gives CASSFSRDNSYEQYF.